The 18 T cell receptor beta chains below come from one sample, sequenced in a study of blood T cells in healthy people across ages. A second 7 to 11 cycle PCR used barcoded and J-beta primers. Using its own MiXCR run on the 5' RACE reads, TCRdb lists one record per CDR3 protein. Counted here are more than 900,000 distinct CDR3 sequences, 29% occurring once; the ten biggest clones make up about 10%. This sample also belongs to another study, concerning T cells of mothers and their children.

The sequencing input was blood. These receptors all come from a woman between 40 and 55 years old in good health.

The rearrangement uses TRBV18 and TRBJ1-2; D is uncertain. The germline V gene has CDR1 KGHSH and CDR2 LQKENI. V was pared by 1 base and J by 1 base, with 7 bases between. There are 14 residues in the CDR3. DNA of the CDR3: TGTGCCAGCTCACCACAGGAACGTAACTATGGCTACACCTTC. Encoded protein: CASSPQERNYGYTF.

The chain uses TRBV3-1 and TRBJ2-1, with no clear D. The CDR3 has 19 residues. Trimming stripped 4 bases from V and 0 bases from J, with 22 bases between. CDR1 is LGHDT, CDR2 YNNKEL, per germline (reference sequence). The CDR3 loop reads CASSLLRPTWVSSYNEQFF. The CDR3 DNA reads TGTGCCAGCAGCCTACTGCGCCCCACGTGGGTGAGCTCCTACAATGAGCAGTTCTTC.

The rearrangement links TRBV4-1 to TRBJ2-7, with TRBD2 identical over 8 bases. The CDR3 spans 16 residues. J was trimmed by 4 bases and V by 1 base; bases with no gene match: 9. Germline V gives CDR1 MGHRA, CDR2 YSYEKL. CDR3 in amino acids: CASSQVKKAGDYEQYF. In DNA form, the CDR3 reads TGCGCCAGCAGCCAAGTGAAAAAAGCGGGAGATTACGAGCAGTACTTC.

This clonotype was recorded at least ten times. The V gene is TRBV29-1, the J gene TRBJ2-7; D call uncertain. V dropped 6 bases and J dropped 3 bases, with 15 bases sitting between them. In germline, CDR1 is SQVTM, CDR2 ANQGSEA. This CDR3 has 13 residues. CDR3 amino acids: CSVAGSVIYEQYF. In DNA form, the CDR3 reads TGCAGCGTCGCTGGGTCAGTGATCTACGAGCAGTACTTC.

As for this clonotype: Being one base from a much bigger clone, this may be a read error. The rearrangement links TRBV20-1 to TRBJ2-6, with D perhaps TRBD2 (6 bases). V lost 6 bases to trimming and J lost 0 bases, with 9 bases between them. Germline assignment: CDR1 DFQATT and CDR2 SNEGSKA (reference sequence). CDR3 length: 14 residues. CDR3 bases: TGCAGTGCCCGCGGGGCCTCTGGGGCCAACGTCCTGACTTTC. It codes for CSARGASGANVLTF.

This clonotype was recorded many times. V usage is TRBV6-4 and J usage is TRBJ2-1, with 9 bases that match TRBD2. The junction had 1 base not matched to a gene; V was cut back by 4 bases and J by 0 bases. CDR3 length: 15 amino acids. From germline, CDR1 is MRHNA and CDR2 SNTAGT. The CDR3 here is CASSGSGGSYNEQFF. The DNA of the CDR3 is TGTGCCAGCAGTGGTAGCGGGGGCTCCTACAATGAGCAGTTCTTC.

Many counts were recorded for this clonotype. This chain connects TRBV20-1 to TRBJ2-1; TRBD2 agrees at 7 bases. Germline V lookup: CDR1 DFQATT, CDR2 SNEGSKA (reference sequence). V shed 6 bases, J shed 2 bases, and the junction held 7 bases outside the gene matches. The CDR3 is 14 residues long. CDR3: CSAGLVFPYNEQFF. CDR3 DNA: TGCAGTGCAGGACTAGTGTTCCCCTACAATGAGCAGTTCTTC.

The chain is built from TRBV20-1 and TRBJ1-2; D unresolved. Germline CDR1 reads DFQATT; CDR2 reads SNEGSKA (reference sequence). Trimming took 8 bases from V and 8 from J, leaving 15 bases between them. The CDR3 extends over 11 amino acids. CDR3 DNA: TGCAGTCCCCCTACCGGCGGCGGCTACACCTTC. Residues: CSPPTGGGYTF.

The chain links TRBV6-5 to TRBJ1-2, with D perhaps matching TRBD1 (6 bases). The CDR3 has 13 amino acids. Germline CDR1 is MNHEY and CDR2 is SVGAGI. CDR3 sequence reads: CSAGGRGIYGYTF. The CDR3 bases are TGTTCAGCGGGGGGCAGGGGCATCTATGGCTACACCTTC.

The rearrangement links TRBV20-1 to TRBJ2-1; D might be TRBD2 (6 bases). The CDR3 has 14 residues. Trimming stripped 7 bases from V and 4 bases from J, with 17 bases between. Germline V gene lookup returns CDR1 DFQATT and CDR2 SNEGSKA (reference sequence). In DNA form, the CDR3 reads TGCAGTGAAGCCAGCGGGCCCAATTACAATGAGCAGTTCTTC. The encoded protein is CSEASGPNYNEQFF.

Turning to this clonotype: With a much larger clone just one base away, this may be a read error. This chain connects TRBV29-1 to TRBJ2-7; D is ambiguous. The length of the CDR3 is 14 residues. Per the germline V gene, CDR1 is SQVTM and CDR2 is ANQGSEA. The CDR3 spells CSVEDRAKNYGQYF. The CDR3 region has the DNA TGCAGCGTTGAAGATAGAGCCAAAAACTACGGGCAGTACTTC.

The V gene is TRBV11-3, the J gene TRBJ2-7, with TRBD2 as a possible D gene (6 bases). V dropped 5 bases and J dropped 2 bases, with 16 bases sitting between them. Per germline, CDR1 SGHNT and CDR2 YENEEA. The CDR3 totals 15 residues. The CDR3 here is CASSNMSGRPYEQYF. The CDR3 DNA reads as TGTGCCAGCAGCAACATGAGCGGGCGACCCTACGAGCAGTACTTC.

This clonotype was observed a few times. The chain employs TRBV3-1 and TRBJ2-1, with 9 nucleotides matching TRBD2. Unmatched junction bases numbered 6, after V lost 3 bases and J lost 3 bases. Germline lookup yields CDR1 LGHDT and CDR2 YNNKEL (reference sequence). The CDR3 runs 16 residues. The CDR3 here is CASSQLGGGDYNEQFF. In DNA, the CDR3 is TGTGCCAGCAGCCAGTTGGGCGGGGGGGACTACAATGAGCAGTTCTTC.

As concerns this clonotype: One junction end disagrees with the germline gene, perhaps due to a read error. The CDR3 DNA follows: TGTGCCAGCAGTTTAGGACAGTTATACGGGCAGTACTTC. Its protein is CASSLGQLYGQYF. The chain carries TRBV28 and TRBJ2-7; D perhaps matches TRBD1 (6 bases). The CDR3 is 13 amino acids. Germline V gives CDR1 MDHEN, CDR2 SYDVKM. Variable domain in full (rest from reference TRBV28 and TRBJ2-7): DVKVTQSSRYLVKRTGEKVFLECVQDMDHENMFWYRQDPGLGLRLIYFSYDVKMKEKGDIPEGYSVSREKKERFSLILESASTNQTSMYLCASSLGQLYGQYFGPGTRLTVT.

A few counts support this clonotype. The chain is built from TRBV5-4 and TRBJ2-1; 9 positions agree with TRBD2. V lost 3 bases, J lost 8 bases, and 9 bases stayed unmatched. Germline V lookup: CDR1 SGHNT, CDR2 YYREEE (reference sequence). CDR3 length: 15 amino acids. CDR3: CASSWDSGGWDEQFF. The CDR3 coding sequence is TGTGCCAGCAGCTGGGATAGCGGGGGATGGGATGAGCAGTTCTTC.

The rearrangement uses TRBV6-4 and TRBJ1-5, with D unclear. Germline V gene lookup returns CDR1 MRHNA and CDR2 SNTAGT. The CDR3 is 10 residues long. Between the trimmed V and J ends, which lost 8 bases and 9 bases, there was a span of 8 bases. The CDR3: CASGLGPQHF. CDR3 DNA: TGTGCCAGCGGACTTGGGCCCCAGCATTTT.

The rearrangement joins TRBV3-1 to TRBJ2-1; TRBD1 is a possible D gene (5 bases). CDR1 is LGHDT and CDR2 is YNNKEL in the germline V gene (reference sequence). CDR3 length: 13 residues. Between the trimmed V and J ends, which lost 8 bases and 13 bases, there was a span of 21 bases. CDR3 nucleotide sequence: TGTGCCAGCCGCCTTCAAGGGGCCCCTTCACAGTTCTTC. This encodes CASRLQGAPSQFF.

This clonotype has just a few counts. The chain employs TRBV9 and TRBJ2-1; 14 bases align to TRBD2. Trimming removed 0 bases from V and 2 bases from J; junction bases left unmatched: 7. CDR1 and CDR2 from the germline V gene are SGDLS and YYNGEE. The CDR3 is 19 amino acids. The CDR3 is CASSVATGTSGGPYNEQFF. Here the CDR3 DNA reads TGTGCCAGCAGCGTAGCTACAGGGACTAGCGGGGGACCCTACAATGAGCAGTTCTTC.